This T cell receptor beta chain came from a study of blood T cell repertoires in COVID-19 (dated by TCRdb to 2018 to 2021). About the investigation overall: Samples covering the acute and convalescent phases of COVID-19 were provided by collaborators in the United States, Italy and Spain. Subjects who had been exposed to COVID-19, were actively infected with it, or had recovered from it provided the deeply sampled blood TCRbeta repertoires that made up the dataset. The repertoires were made available in a free public database intended to serve as a resource for research on the immune response to SARS-CoV-2. A de-identified subject ID, COVID-19 status, age in years and sex were almost always included in the sample metadata. The prospective study material was composed of cDNA or gDNA derived from T cells, B-cell-depleted T cells, or PBMCs. Samples came from the ongoing ImmuneRACE study (first 160 participants) plus 1,254 subjects from 6 global collaborators. Where available, HLA class I and class II types were taken from metadata supplied by the sample provider and were not determined by assay-based typing. Overall study results and their limits: Clinical and demographic metadata were provided uncurated, with the amount varying by source and participant.

TCRbeta CDR3 regions were amplified from genomic DNA using the immunoSEQ Assay, a bias-controlled multiplex PCR. On the authors' methods: The number of nucleated cells in each sample was estimated by amplification of reference gene primers within the assay. Sequence reads were collapsed and filtered to measure the absolute abundance of every unique TCRbeta CDR3 rearrangement. For each sample, productive Simpson clonality was calculated by taking the square root of Simpson's diversity index across productive rearrangements. TCRdb re-hosts the immuneACCESS table, in-frame sequences only. Its copies lack some clones; in the studies checked, an unresolved V gene accounts for under half of them, and the cause for the rest is not known. The V and J calls and clone size were taken over from that table, and D and trimming were inferred from the DNA. The sample yields around 33,000 clones; roughly 80% were counted once. Of the sample, 16% falls within the top ten clones.

Each collaborating institution followed its own protocols to collect whole blood in K2EDTA tubes. For TCRbeta analysis, collaborator samples were shipped as frozen whole blood, as isolated PBMCs, or as DNA extracted from either sample type. Comments on this clone: The antigen it binds to is not known. One base away there is no much larger clone; base qualities are not given.

Source material: peripheral blood. This receptor was identified in a human donor in a cohort sampled during active COVID-19.

The nucleotide sequence is TGTGCCAGCAGTTTGGAACACAGCGGGAGGGCCCTCGCCTACAATGAGCAGTTCTTC. It is translated as CASSLEHSGRALAYNEQFF. The chain uses TRBV27 and TRBJ2-1; the junction holds 10 bases that match TRBD2. Germline trimming amounts to 3 bases on V and 2 bases on J, with 13 as the count of junction bases outside the gene matches. From cysteine to phenylalanine, the CDR3 is 19 amino acids long. Only the CDR3 region is kept as DNA, spanning 57 bases read in frame from base 1. The germline V gene (reference sequence) specifies MNHEY as CDR1 and SMNVEV as CDR2.